These T cell receptor beta chains were read from a single sample in a study of shared clonotypes between healthy human individuals. Some clones are missing from TCRdb's copy, which holds only in-frame ones; the method was immunoSEQ multiplex PCR. The data show approximately 2.4 million clones, around 95% seen once. The sequenced sample consisted of naive CD4+ T cells sorted from blood. The receptor source for this set is a man aged 18 to 35 in good health. Both conserved end residues are part of each CDR3. The D gene is left open where the match is weak. Only some rows state a clone size, as once, few, many or a class for expanded clones.

>NA|TRBV27|NA|TRBJ1-1
CASSLLGSEAFF
TGTGCCAGCAGTTTATTGGGCTCGGAAGCTTTCTTT
>NA|TRBV10-3|NA|TRBJ2-7
CAISEGGRALTYEQYF
TGTGCCATCAGTGAGGGAGGGCGGGCCTTAACCTACGAGCAGTACTTC
>NA|TRBV19|TRBD1|TRBJ1-5
CASSIWSGGRGVPQHF
TGTGCCAGTAGTATCTGGTCAGGGGGCCGCGGAGTGCCCCAGCATTTT
>NA|TRBV4-3|NA|TRBJ1-3
CASSQDGSITSGNTIYF
TGCGCCAGCAGCCAAGATGGGAGCATAACCTCTGGAAACACCATATATTTT
>NA|TRBV11-2|NA|TRBJ1-1
CASSSDRITEAFF
TGTGCCAGCAGCTCCGACAGGATCACTGAAGCTTTCTTT
>NA|TRBV10-2|TRBD1|TRBJ2-3
CASRQGPDTQYF
TGCGCCAGCAGACAGGGGCCAGATACGCAGTATTTT
>NA|TRBV5-4|NA|TRBJ1-4
CASSPGSGNEKLFF
TGTGCCAGCAGCCCAGGGTCGGGTAATGAAAAACTGTTTTTT
>NA|TRBV5-1|TRBD1|TRBJ1-1
CASSLEGQGAGNTEAFF
TGCGCCAGCAGCTTGGAGGGACAGGGCGCGGGGAACACTGAAGCTTTCTTT
>NA|TRBV28|TRBD1|TRBJ1-2
CASSLPGQEYYGYTF
TGTGCCAGCAGCCTTCCGGGACAGGAATACTATGGCTACACCTTC
>NA|TRBV4-3|NA|TRBJ2-7
CASSQEWRAGRAYEQYF
TGCGCCAGCAGCCAAGAATGGCGCGCGGGACGGGCCTACGAGCAGTACTTC
>NA|TRBV5-1|TRBD1|TRBJ2-7
CASSSGGTGADEQYF
TGCGCCAGCAGCTCGGGCGGGACAGGGGCCGACGAGCAGTACTTC
>NA|TRBV28|TRBD2|TRBJ2-1
CASSLWWTSGSYNEQFF
TGTGCCAGCAGTTTATGGTGGACTAGCGGCTCCTACAATGAGCAGTTCTTC
>NA|TRBV5-4|NA|TRBJ2-2
CASLPFRTDRRTGELFF
TGTGCCAGCCTACCGTTTAGGACAGACCGGCGGACCGGGGAGCTGTTTTTT
>NA|TRBV6-6|NA|TRBJ1-1
CASSYVTASEAFF
TGTGCCAGCAGTTACGTTACGGCATCTGAAGCTTTCTTT
>NA|TRBV30|NA|TRBJ2-7
CAWRVGAGYEQYF
TGTGCCTGGAGAGTTGGGGCCGGCTACGAGCAGTACTTC
>NA|TRBV2|NA|TRBJ2-6
CASRMDSGANVLTF
TGTGCCAGCAGGATGGACTCTGGGGCCAACGTCCTGACTTTC
>NA|TRBV19|NA|TRBJ1-1
CASSIINRDTEAFF
TGTGCCAGTAGTATCATAAACCGGGACACTGAAGCTTTCTTT
>once|TRBV7-3|NA|TRBJ2-5
CASSAGPGRQETQYF
TGTGCCAGCAGCGCTGGGCCGGGACGGCAAGAGACCCAGTACTTC
>NA|TRBV7-2|TRBD2|TRBJ2-2
CASSLQAGTNTGELFF
TGTGCCAGCAGCCTCCAAGCGGGAACGAACACCGGGGAGCTGTTTTTT
>NA|TRBV4-1|NA|TRBJ2-7
CASSQEGQWSSSYEQYF
TGCGCCAGCAGCCAAGAAGGGCAGTGGTCTAGCTCCTACGAGCAGTACTTC
>NA|TRBV5-1|NA|TRBJ1-3
CASSLEPGGAPGNTIYF
TGCGCCAGCAGCTTGGAGCCCGGGGGGGCACCTGGAAACACCATATATTTT
>NA|TRBV5-1|TRBD2|TRBJ2-2
CASSSGLAGGPDTGELFF
TGCGCCAGCAGCTCCGGACTAGCGGGGGGGCCGGACACCGGGGAGCTGTTTTTT
>NA|TRBV5-1|NA|TRBJ1-2
CASRLNGDYGYTF
TGCGCCAGCAGGTTAAACGGTGACTATGGCTACACCTTC
>few|TRBV10-1|NA|TRBJ1-5
CASVVTGTGIGNQPQHF
TGCGCCAGCGTTGTGACAGGCACAGGGATAGGCAATCAGCCCCAGCATTTT
>NA|TRBV5-6|TRBD1|TRBJ1-6
CASSSSPGQLNSPLHF
TGTGCCAGCAGCTCCTCTCCGGGACAGCTGAATTCACCCCTCCACTTT
>NA|TRBV10-3|TRBD1|TRBJ1-5
CAISKDRGIEYNQPQHF
TGTGCCATCAGTAAAGACAGGGGCATAGAATATAATCAGCCCCAGCATTTT
>NA|TRBV2|TRBD2|TRBJ2-3
CASSRGSGGERRDTQYF
TGTGCCAGCAGCCGCGGTAGCGGGGGGGAAAGAAGAGATACGCAGTATTTT
>NA|TRBV5-4|NA|TRBJ2-7
CASSFDRGDEQYF
TGTGCCAGCAGCTTCGACAGAGGGGACGAGCAGTACTTC
>NA|TRBV10-3|TRBD1|TRBJ1-3
CASGRTGNGNTIYF
TGTGCCAGCGGTCGGACAGGGAATGGAAACACCATATATTTT
>NA|TRBV21-1|NA|TRBJ2-7
CASSPRTLAYEQYF
TGTGCCAGCAGCCCTCGGACACTTGCCTACGAGCAGTACTTC
>NA|TRBV15|NA|TRBJ2-7
CATSRTMPGSLYEQYF
TGTGCCACCAGCAGAACCATGCCAGGGTCCCTCTACGAGCAGTACTTC
>NA|TRBV5-6|NA|TRBJ1-5
CASSLFAQYSNQPQHF
TGTGCCAGCAGCTTGTTCGCGCAATATAGCAATCAGCCCCAGCATTTT
>NA|TRBV18|TRBD1|TRBJ2-5
CASSSGQGAGETQYF
TGTGCCAGCTCATCCGGACAGGGGGCAGGAGAGACCCAGTACTTC
>NA|TRBV12-5|NA|TRBJ1-5
CASGLRTLLGNQPQHF
TGTGCTAGTGGTCTTCGGACTCTCTTAGGCAATCAGCCCCAGCATTTT
>NA|TRBV5-7|NA|TRBJ2-7
CASSLILKDSYEQYF
TGTGCCAGCAGCTTGATACTCAAAGACTCCTACGAGCAGTACTTC
>few|TRBV19|NA|TRBJ1-5
CASSGQGGNQPQHF
TGTGCCAGTAGTGGGCAGGGTGGCAATCAGCCCCAGCATTTT
>NA|TRBV7-4|TRBD1|TRBJ1-4
CASSWARTGEVATNEKLFF
TGTGCCAGCAGCTGGGCTCGGACAGGAGAGGTTGCAACTAATGAGAAACTGTTTTTT
>NA|TRBV5-1|NA|TRBJ1-2
CASSLEGSGYTF
TGCGCCAGCAGCTTGGAGGGGTCTGGCTACACCTTC
>NA|TRBV30|NA|TRBJ1-2
CAWSITGTSALGYGYTF
TGTGCCTGGAGTATAACAGGGACCTCGGCGTTAGGCTATGGCTACACCTTC
>NA|TRBV5-6|TRBD1|TRBJ2-1
CASSWGTGVYNEQFF
TGTGCCAGCAGCTGGGGTACAGGGGTCTACAATGAGCAGTTCTTC
>NA|TRBV12-5|NA|TRBJ2-1
CASGLVYASENEQFF
TGTGCTAGTGGTTTGGTATACGCCTCAGAGAATGAGCAGTTCTTC
>NA|TRBV25-1|TRBD1|TRBJ1-1
CASNRGLNTEAFF
TGTGCCAGCAACAGGGGGTTGAACACTGAAGCTTTCTTT
>NA|TRBV28|NA|TRBJ1-5
CASSFVSNQPQHF
TGTGCCAGCAGTTTCGTTAGCAATCAGCCCCAGCATTTT
>NA|TRBV30|NA|TRBJ2-1
CAWTPGVGNEQFF
TGTGCCTGGACTCCGGGGGTCGGGAATGAGCAGTTCTTC
>NA|TRBV13|NA|TRBJ2-2
CASSFGTSRNTGELFF
TGTGCCAGCAGCTTTGGGACATCGAGAAACACCGGGGAGCTGTTTTTT
>NA|TRBV4-3|NA|TRBJ2-2
CASSQESDKRTGELFF
TGCGCCAGCAGCCAAGAATCCGACAAGCGTACCGGGGAGCTGTTTTTT
>NA|TRBV2|TRBD2|TRBJ2-3
CASRGTSGATDTQYF
TGTGCCAGCAGGGGGACTAGCGGTGCCACAGATACGCAGTATTTT